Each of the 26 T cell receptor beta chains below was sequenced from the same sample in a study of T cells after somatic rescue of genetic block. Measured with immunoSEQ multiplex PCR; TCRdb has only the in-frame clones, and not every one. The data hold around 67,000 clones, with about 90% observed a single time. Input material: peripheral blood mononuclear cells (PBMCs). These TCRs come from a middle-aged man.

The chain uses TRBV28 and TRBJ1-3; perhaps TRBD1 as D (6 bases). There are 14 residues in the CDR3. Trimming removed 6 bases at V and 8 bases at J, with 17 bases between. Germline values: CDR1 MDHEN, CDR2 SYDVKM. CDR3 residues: CASSPDRSLDTIYF. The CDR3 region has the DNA TGTGCCAGCAGCCCTGACAGGTCTCTCGACACCATATATTTT.

The CDR3 sequence: CASSALASSTDTQYF. CDR3 bases: TGTGCCAGCAGCGCACTAGCGTCTAGCACAGATACGCAGTATTTT. The rearrangement links TRBV9 to TRBJ2-3, with 7 bases that match TRBD2. Unmatched junction bases numbered 4, after V lost 3 bases and J lost 0 bases. This CDR3 is built from 15 residues. The germline gives CDR1 SGDLS, CDR2 YYNGEE.

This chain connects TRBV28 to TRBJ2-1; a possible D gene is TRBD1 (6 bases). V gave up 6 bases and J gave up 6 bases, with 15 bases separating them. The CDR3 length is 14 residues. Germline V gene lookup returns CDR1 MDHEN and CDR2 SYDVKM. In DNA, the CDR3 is TGTGCCAGCAGCCGAGGGTCAGGGGCCAATGAGCAGTTCTTC. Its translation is CASSRGSGANEQFF.

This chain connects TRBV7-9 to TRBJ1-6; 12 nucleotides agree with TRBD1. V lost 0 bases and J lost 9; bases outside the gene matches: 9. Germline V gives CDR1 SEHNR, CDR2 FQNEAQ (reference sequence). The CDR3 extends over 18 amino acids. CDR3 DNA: TGTGCCAGCAGCTTAGCACCGGGACAGGGGGCACGGGGTTCACCCCTCCACTTT. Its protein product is CASSLAPGQGARGSPLHF.

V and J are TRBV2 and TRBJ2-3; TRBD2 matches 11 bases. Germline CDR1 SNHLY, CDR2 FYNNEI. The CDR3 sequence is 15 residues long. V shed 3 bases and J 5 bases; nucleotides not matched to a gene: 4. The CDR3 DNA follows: TGTGCCAGCAGTGAGTTCCTAGCGGGGGGAGATACGCAGTATTTT. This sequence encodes CASSEFLAGGDTQYF.

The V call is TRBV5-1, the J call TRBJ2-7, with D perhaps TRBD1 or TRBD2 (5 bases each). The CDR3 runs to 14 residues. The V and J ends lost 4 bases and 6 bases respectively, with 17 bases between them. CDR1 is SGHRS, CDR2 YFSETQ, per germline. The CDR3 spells CASSRLATRGEQYF. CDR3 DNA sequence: TGCGCCAGCAGCCGGCTAGCAACGAGGGGCGAGCAGTACTTC.

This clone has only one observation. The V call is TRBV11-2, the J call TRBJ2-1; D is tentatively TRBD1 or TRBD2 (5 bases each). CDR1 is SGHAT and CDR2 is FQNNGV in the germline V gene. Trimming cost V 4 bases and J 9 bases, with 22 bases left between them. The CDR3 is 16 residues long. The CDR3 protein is CASSSLSGRPRGEQFF. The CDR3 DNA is TGTGCCAGCAGCTCCCTCTCGGGTAGACCGAGGGGTGAGCAGTTCTTC.

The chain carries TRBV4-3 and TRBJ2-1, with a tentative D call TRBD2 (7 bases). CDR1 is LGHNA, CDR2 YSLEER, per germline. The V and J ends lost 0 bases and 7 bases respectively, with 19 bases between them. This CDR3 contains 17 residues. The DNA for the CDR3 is TGCGCCAGCAGCCAAGAGGGGGCGGGAGACCGGGGGAATGAGCAGTTCTTC. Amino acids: CASSQEGAGDRGNEQFF.

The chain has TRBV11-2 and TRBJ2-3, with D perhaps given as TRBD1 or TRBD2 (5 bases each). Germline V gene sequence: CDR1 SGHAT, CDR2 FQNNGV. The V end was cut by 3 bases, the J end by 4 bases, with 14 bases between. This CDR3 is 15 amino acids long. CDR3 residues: CASSFGGSGPDTQYF. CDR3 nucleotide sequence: TGTGCCAGCAGCTTTGGGGGATCGGGGCCAGATACGCAGTATTTT.

The DNA for the CDR3 is TGTGCCAGCAGCTTGAAGGTTAGCGGGGGTTCTAGCACAGATACGCAGTATTTT. It codes for CASSLKVSGGSSTDTQYF. The chain has TRBV5-7 and TRBJ2-3, with 9 bases aligning to TRBD2. TRBV5-7 is identified as an open reading frame with a role that is uncertain. This CDR3 has 18 residues. Unmatched junction bases numbered 9, after V lost 1 base and J lost 0 bases.

The CDR3 loop is CASRLFVSGNTIYF. The DNA for the CDR3 is TGTGCCAGCAGGCTGTTTGTCTCTGGAAACACCATATATTTT. The chain combines TRBV28 with TRBJ1-3; D is unresolved. The V end was cut by 6 bases, the J end by 0 bases, with 9 bases between. CDR1 is MDHEN and CDR2 is SYDVKM in the germline V gene. This CDR3 is built from 14 residues. Complete variable domain (other parts from reference TRBV28 and TRBJ1-3): DVKVTQSSRYLVKRTGEKVFLECVQDMDHENMFWYRQDPGLGLRLIYFSYDVKMKEKGDIPEGYSVSREKKERFSLILESASTNQTSMYLCASRLFVSGNTIYFGEGSWLTVV.

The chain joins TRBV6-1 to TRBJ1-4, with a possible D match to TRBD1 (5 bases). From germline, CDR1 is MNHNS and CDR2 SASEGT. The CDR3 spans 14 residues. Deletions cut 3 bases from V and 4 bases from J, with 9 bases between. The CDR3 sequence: CASSDGGDNEKLFF. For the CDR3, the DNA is TGTGCCAGCAGTGACGGAGGGGATAATGAAAAACTGTTTTTT.

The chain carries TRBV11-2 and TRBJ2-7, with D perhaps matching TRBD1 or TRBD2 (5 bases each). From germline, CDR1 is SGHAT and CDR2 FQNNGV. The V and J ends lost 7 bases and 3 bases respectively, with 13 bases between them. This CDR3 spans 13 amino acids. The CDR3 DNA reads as TGTGCCAGCAACCAGGGACGGCGCTACGAGCAGTACTTC. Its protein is CASNQGRRYEQYF.

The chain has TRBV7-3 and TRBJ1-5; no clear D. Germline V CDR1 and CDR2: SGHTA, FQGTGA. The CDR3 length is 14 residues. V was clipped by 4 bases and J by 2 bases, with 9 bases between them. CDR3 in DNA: TGTGCCAGCAGCTCCGCGGGAGGCAATCAGCCCCAGCATTTT. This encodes CASSSAGGNQPQHF. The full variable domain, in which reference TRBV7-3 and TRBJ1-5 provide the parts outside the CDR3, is GAGVSQTPSNKVTEKGKYVELRCDPISGHTALYWYRQSLGQGPEFLIYFQGTGAADDSGLPNDRFFAVRPEGSVSTLKIQRTERGDSAVYLCASSSAGGNQPQHFGDGTRLSIL.

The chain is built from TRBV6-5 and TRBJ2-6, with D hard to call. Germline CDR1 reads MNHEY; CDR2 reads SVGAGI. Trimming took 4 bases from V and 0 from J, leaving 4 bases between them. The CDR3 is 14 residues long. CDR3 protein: CASSWDSGANVLTF. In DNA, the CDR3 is TGTGCCAGCAGTTGGGACTCTGGGGCCAACGTCCTGACTTTC.

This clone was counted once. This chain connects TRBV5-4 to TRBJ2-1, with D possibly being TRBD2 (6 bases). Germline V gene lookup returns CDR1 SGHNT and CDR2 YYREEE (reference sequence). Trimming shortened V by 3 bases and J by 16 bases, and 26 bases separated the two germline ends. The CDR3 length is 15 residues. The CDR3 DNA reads TGTGCCAGCAGCTCCTCCTGGGTAGCGGAGGCCCGGTTATTCTTC. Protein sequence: CASSSSWVAEARLFF. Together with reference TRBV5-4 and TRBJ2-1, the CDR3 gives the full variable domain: ETGVTQSPTHLIKTRGQQVTLRCSSQSGHNTVSWYQQALGQGPQFIFQYYREEENGRGNFPPRFSGLQFPNYSSELNVNALELDDSALYLCASSSSWVAEARLFFGPGTRLTVL.

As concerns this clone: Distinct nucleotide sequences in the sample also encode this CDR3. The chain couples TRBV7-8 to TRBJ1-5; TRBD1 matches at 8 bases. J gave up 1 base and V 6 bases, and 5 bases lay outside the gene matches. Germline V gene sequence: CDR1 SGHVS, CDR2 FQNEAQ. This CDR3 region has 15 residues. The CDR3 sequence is CASRRDRGSNQPQHF. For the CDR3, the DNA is TGTGCCAGCAGACGAGACAGGGGAAGCAATCAGCCCCAGCATTTT.

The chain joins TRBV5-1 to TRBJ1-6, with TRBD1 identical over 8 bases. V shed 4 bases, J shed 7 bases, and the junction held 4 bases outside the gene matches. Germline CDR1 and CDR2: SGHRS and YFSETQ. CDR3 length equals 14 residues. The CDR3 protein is CASSPGQENSPLHF. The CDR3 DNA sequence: TGCGCCAGCAGCCCGGGACAGGAGAATTCACCCCTCCACTTT.

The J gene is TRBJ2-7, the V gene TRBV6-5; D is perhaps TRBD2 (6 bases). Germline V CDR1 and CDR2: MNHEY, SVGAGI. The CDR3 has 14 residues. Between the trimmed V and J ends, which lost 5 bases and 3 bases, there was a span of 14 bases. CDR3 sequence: CASSSLDSGYEQYF. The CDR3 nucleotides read TGTGCCAGCAGTAGCCTGGATAGCGGCTACGAGCAGTACTTC.

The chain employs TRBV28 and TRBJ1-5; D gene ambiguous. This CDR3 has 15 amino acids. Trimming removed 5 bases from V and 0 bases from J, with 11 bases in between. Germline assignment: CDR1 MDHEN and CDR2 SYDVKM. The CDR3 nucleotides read TGTGCCAGCAGTCTGAGGACGGATAGCAATCAGCCCCAGCATTTT. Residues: CASSLRTDSNQPQHF.

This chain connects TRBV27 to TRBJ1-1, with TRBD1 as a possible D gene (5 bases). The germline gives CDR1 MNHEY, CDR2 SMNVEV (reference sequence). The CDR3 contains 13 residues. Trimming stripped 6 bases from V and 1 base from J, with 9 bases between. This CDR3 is CASRRTGNTEAFF. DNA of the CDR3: TGTGCCAGCAGGCGTACAGGGAACACTGAAGCTTTCTTT.

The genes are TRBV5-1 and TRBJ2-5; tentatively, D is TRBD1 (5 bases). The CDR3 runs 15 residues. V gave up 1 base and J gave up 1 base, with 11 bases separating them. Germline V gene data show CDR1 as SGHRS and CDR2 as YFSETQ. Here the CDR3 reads CASSLSGPPQETQYF. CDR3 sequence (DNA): TGCGCCAGCAGCTTGTCAGGGCCTCCCCAAGAGACCCAGTACTTC.

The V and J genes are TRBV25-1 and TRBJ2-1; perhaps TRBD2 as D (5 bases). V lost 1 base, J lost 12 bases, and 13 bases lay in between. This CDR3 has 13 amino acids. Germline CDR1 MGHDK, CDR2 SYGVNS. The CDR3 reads CASSESTRGMQFF. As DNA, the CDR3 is TGTGCCAGCAGTGAATCGACACGAGGGATGCAGTTCTTC.

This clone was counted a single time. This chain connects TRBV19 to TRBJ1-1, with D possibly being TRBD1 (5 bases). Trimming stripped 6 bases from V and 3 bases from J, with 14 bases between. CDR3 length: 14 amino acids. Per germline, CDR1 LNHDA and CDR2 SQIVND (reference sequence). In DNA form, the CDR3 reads TGTGCCAGTAGAGTATTCGGAGGGGACACTGAAGCTTTCTTT. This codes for CASRVFGGDTEAFF.

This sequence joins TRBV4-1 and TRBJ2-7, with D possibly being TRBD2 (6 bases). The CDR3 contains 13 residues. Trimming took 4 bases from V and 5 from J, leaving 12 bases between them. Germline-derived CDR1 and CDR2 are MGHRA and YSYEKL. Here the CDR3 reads CASSRPGTDEQYF. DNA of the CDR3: TGCGCCAGCAGCCGCCCCGGGACTGACGAGCAGTACTTC.

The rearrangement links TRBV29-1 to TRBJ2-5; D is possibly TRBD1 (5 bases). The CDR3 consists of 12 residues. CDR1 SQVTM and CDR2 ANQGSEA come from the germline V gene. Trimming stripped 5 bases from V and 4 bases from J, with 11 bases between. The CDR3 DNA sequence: TGCAGCGTTCTTCGCCAGGGAGAGACCCAGTACTTC. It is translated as CSVLRQGETQYF.